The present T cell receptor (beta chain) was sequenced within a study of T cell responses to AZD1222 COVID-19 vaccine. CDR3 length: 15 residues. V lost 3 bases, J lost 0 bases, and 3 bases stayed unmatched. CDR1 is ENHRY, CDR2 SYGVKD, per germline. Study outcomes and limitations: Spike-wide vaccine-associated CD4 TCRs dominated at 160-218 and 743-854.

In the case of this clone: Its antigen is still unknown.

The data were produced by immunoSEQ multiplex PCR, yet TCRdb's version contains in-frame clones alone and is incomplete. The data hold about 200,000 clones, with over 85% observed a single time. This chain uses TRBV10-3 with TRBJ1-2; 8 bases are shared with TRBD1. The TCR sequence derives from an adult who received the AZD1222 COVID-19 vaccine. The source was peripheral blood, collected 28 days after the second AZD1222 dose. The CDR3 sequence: CAISEMDRANYGYTF. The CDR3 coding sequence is TGTGCCATCAGTGAAATGGACAGGGCTAACTATGGCTACACCTTC.